This is a list of T cell receptor beta chains from one sample in a study of cytomegalovirus exposure and HLA in healthy donors. Method: immunoSEQ multiplex PCR; TCRdb's copy keeps in-frame clones and lacks some. Found here are tens of thousands of clones; the top ten clones hold 1.5%. Input material: PBMCs. The receptors stem from a woman in her fifties or sixties in good health and CMV-seronegative. Each CDR3 is given with its conserved first and last residue. Fields, in order: V gene, D gene, J gene, CDR3 DNA, CDR3 protein. The D gene is left open where the match is weak.

V: TRBV7-9
D: TRBD1
J: TRBJ2-5
DNA: TGTGCCAGCACCAAGGGACAGGGAGGAGGTCAAGAGACCCAGTACTTC
CDR3: CASTKGQGGGQETQYF

V: TRBV18
D: NA
J: TRBJ2-3
DNA: TGTGCCAGCTCACCGTTCGGGGATCGGGGAACGCAGTATTTT
CDR3: CASSPFGDRGTQYF

V: TRBV29-1
D: TRBD2
J: TRBJ2-5
DNA: TGCAGCGTTGAATTCGGGACTAAAGAGACCCAGTACTTC
CDR3: CSVEFGTKETQYF

V: TRBV5-1
D: TRBD2
J: TRBJ2-1
DNA: TGCGCCAGCAGCTTGGAGACTAGCGGAGCCTACAATGAGCAGTTCTTC
CDR3: CASSLETSGAYNEQFF

V: TRBV6-5
D: TRBD2
J: TRBJ2-7
DNA: TGTGCCAGCAGAAGCCCGGGGGGAGCATACGAGCAGTACTTC
CDR3: CASRSPGGAYEQYF

V: TRBV18
D: NA
J: TRBJ2-2
DNA: TGTGCCAGCTCACCACCTGGTAGGAGCGTCAACACCGGGGAGCTGTTTTTT
CDR3: CASSPPGRSVNTGELFF

V: TRBV5-1
D: NA
J: TRBJ1-5
DNA: TGCGCCAGCAGCTTAGCGGAGAATCAGCCCCAGCATTTT
CDR3: CASSLAENQPQHF

V: TRBV18
D: TRBD1
J: TRBJ2-7
DNA: TGTGCCAGCTCTCCTCCAGACAGGGCGGCCTACGAGCAGTACTTC
CDR3: CASSPPDRAAYEQYF

V: TRBV11-3
D: TRBD1
J: TRBJ1-4
DNA: TGTGCCAGCAGCTTTCAGGGGGTTAATGAAAAACTGTTTTTT
CDR3: CASSFQGVNEKLFF

V: TRBV10-3
D: TRBD1
J: TRBJ1-5
DNA: TGTGCCATCAAAGACAGGGAAGGAAGCAATCAGCCCCAGCATTTT
CDR3: CAIKDREGSNQPQHF

V: TRBV9
D: NA
J: TRBJ1-3
DNA: TGTGCCAGCAGCGTAGAGGGAGGGAACACCATATATTTT
CDR3: CASSVEGGNTIYF

V: TRBV7-8
D: NA
J: TRBJ2-2
DNA: TGTGCCAGCAGCTTGCGGGGCACCGGGGAGCTGTTTTTT
CDR3: CASSLRGTGELFF

V: TRBV30
D: NA
J: TRBJ2-2
DNA: TGTGCCTGGAGTGTTAGCGGGGAGCTGTTTTTT
CDR3: CAWSVSGELFF

V: TRBV28
D: NA
J: TRBJ2-7
DNA: TGTGCTACCGGGTCCATCTCCTACGAGCAGTACTTC
CDR3: CATGSISYEQYF

V: TRBV9
D: NA
J: TRBJ2-5
DNA: TGTGCCGGCAGCGCCCCCGGGGGTCGGACAGAGACCCAGTACTTC
CDR3: CAGSAPGGRTETQYF

V: TRBV6-1
D: NA
J: TRBJ1-5
DNA: TGTGCCAGCAGTGAAGAAAGGGAGGGTCAGCCCCAGCATTTT
CDR3: CASSEEREGQPQHF

V: TRBV5-4
D: TRBD2
J: TRBJ2-5
DNA: TGTGCCAGCAGCCAGGGACTAGCGGGAGGGGTCCAAGAGACCCAGTACTTC
CDR3: CASSQGLAGGVQETQYF

V: TRBV18
D: TRBD2
J: TRBJ2-7
DNA: TGTGCCAGCTCCCCGACTAGCGGGAACTCTGCCGAGCAGTACTTC
CDR3: CASSPTSGNSAEQYF

V: TRBV9
D: NA
J: TRBJ2-6
DNA: TGTGCCAGCAGCGCCTACCTCGTGGGGGCCAACGTCCTGACTTTC
CDR3: CASSAYLVGANVLTF

V: TRBV10-1
D: TRBD2
J: TRBJ2-3
DNA: TGCGCCAGCGAACCGGGAGCGGGGGATACGCAGTATTTT
CDR3: CASEPGAGDTQYF

V: TRBV6-5
D: NA
J: TRBJ1-2
DNA: TGTGCCAGCAGTTACTCCGGGGATAACTATGGCTACACCTTC
CDR3: CASSYSGDNYGYTF

V: TRBV18
D: NA
J: TRBJ1-4
DNA: TGTGCCAGCTCACCCCTTGCCGGACTAAGGGAAAAACTGTTTTTT
CDR3: CASSPLAGLREKLFF

V: TRBV19
D: NA
J: TRBJ2-5
DNA: TGTGCCAGTAGCACTCCACGGGGGAATACGGTGCGAGAGACCCAGTACTTC
CDR3: CASSTPRGNTVRETQYF

V: TRBV29-1
D: NA
J: TRBJ1-5
DNA: TGCAGCGTTGCAACAAAAAGCAATCAGCCCCAGCATTTT
CDR3: CSVATKSNQPQHF

V: TRBV6-5
D: NA
J: TRBJ2-7
DNA: TGTGCCAGCACCTCAACACCGAGCGGAACCTACGAGCAGTACTTC
CDR3: CASTSTPSGTYEQYF

V: TRBV11-2
D: TRBD1
J: TRBJ2-5
DNA: TGTGCCAGCAACTTCCAGGGGGCCGGAGAGACCCAGTACTTC
CDR3: CASNFQGAGETQYF

V: TRBV15
D: NA
J: TRBJ2-3
DNA: TGTGCCACCAGCAGACTAGGTAGCTCAGATACGCAGTATTTT
CDR3: CATSRLGSSDTQYF

V: TRBV27
D: TRBD1
J: TRBJ1-3
DNA: TGTGCCAGCAGTCCCTCGGACAGGGTTCGGGGAAACACCATATATTTT
CDR3: CASSPSDRVRGNTIYF

V: TRBV19
D: NA
J: TRBJ1-1
DNA: TGTGCCAGTATCCCCCGGCGGGGACGTACTGAAGCTTTCTTT
CDR3: CASIPRRGRTEAFF

V: TRBV28
D: NA
J: TRBJ2-7
DNA: TGTGCCAGCCTGAGGGGGAACAGCGTAAGCGAGCAGTACTTC
CDR3: CASLRGNSVSEQYF

V: TRBV2
D: TRBD1
J: TRBJ2-5
DNA: TGTGCCAGCAGATTTACAGGGGAACAAGAGACCCAGTACTTC
CDR3: CASRFTGEQETQYF

V: TRBV6-1
D: TRBD1
J: TRBJ2-7
DNA: TGTGCCAGCAGTGAGGGGACAGGGGGCCCCTACGAGCAGTACTTC
CDR3: CASSEGTGGPYEQYF

V: TRBV7-9
D: TRBD1
J: TRBJ1-2
DNA: TGTGCCAGCACCGAGGGACAGGCGGGCTATGGCTACACCTTC
CDR3: CASTEGQAGYGYTF

V: TRBV21-1
D: NA
J: TRBJ2-1
DNA: TGTGCCAGCAGCGGGTTAATAGGGGCGAACAATGAGCAGTTCTTC
CDR3: CASSGLIGANNEQFF

V: TRBV6-5
D: NA
J: TRBJ2-3
DNA: TGTGCCAGCAGACGGGCGATGGGAGCAGATACGCAGTATTTT
CDR3: CASRRAMGADTQYF

V: TRBV7-2
D: NA
J: TRBJ2-7
DNA: TGTGCCAGCAGCCAGGGTCCCGGTAGAGAGCAGTACTTC
CDR3: CASSQGPGREQYF

V: TRBV27
D: NA
J: TRBJ1-2
DNA: TGTGCCAGCAGTTTATCCCCCACTACTACCTTCCGGGACACCCGAATATCCACCTTC
CDR3: CASSLSPTTTFRDTRISTF

V: TRBV2
D: NA
J: TRBJ2-3
DNA: TGTGCCAGCAGTTTCCCTCGTCTAACAGAAAACACAGATACGCAGTATTTT
CDR3: CASSFPRLTENTDTQYF

V: TRBV28
D: NA
J: TRBJ1-1
DNA: TGTGCCAGCCTATCCCCCCTCAGGGGCACTGAAGCTTTCTTT
CDR3: CASLSPLRGTEAFF

V: TRBV4-2
D: TRBD1
J: TRBJ1-2
DNA: TGTGCCAGCAGCCAAGAGGGGACAGGGGGCTATGGCTACACCTTC
CDR3: CASSQEGTGGYGYTF

V: TRBV28
D: TRBD1
J: TRBJ2-3
DNA: TGTGCCAGCCATCACCTGACAGGGGGCACAGATACGCAGTATTTT
CDR3: CASHHLTGGTDTQYF

V: TRBV18
D: TRBD1
J: TRBJ1-4
DNA: TGTGCCAGCTCACCGGGACAGACTAATGAAAAACTGTTTTTT
CDR3: CASSPGQTNEKLFF

V: TRBV15
D: NA
J: TRBJ1-5
DNA: TGTGCCACCAGCAGACCTCCCCAGCCCCAGCATTTT
CDR3: CATSRPPQPQHF

V: TRBV27
D: NA
J: TRBJ2-3
DNA: TGTGCCAGCAGCCCTACCCCCACGGTCGGCACAGATACGCAGTATTTT
CDR3: CASSPTPTVGTDTQYF

V: TRBV19
D: TRBD2
J: TRBJ2-1
DNA: TGTGCCAGTAGTATCGATAGGGGAGGCGGGGGATACAATGAGCAGTTCTTC
CDR3: CASSIDRGGGGYNEQFF

V: TRBV9
D: NA
J: TRBJ1-1
DNA: TGTGCCAGCAGCAATCAGGGAATGAACACTGAAGCTTTCTTT
CDR3: CASSNQGMNTEAFF